This T cell receptor beta chain derives from a study of T cell repertoires in cytomegalovirus infection. Study as a whole: Recently identified HLA-C-restricted and well-studied HLA-B-restricted CMV epitopes were used. Indications came from public TCR beta signatures; they pointed to CMV infection and to a matching HLA type.

Overall study findings and caveats: HLA-C-restricted CMV clonotypes gave the most frequent clonotype in two of eight donors. People with CMV and the relevant HLA were identified by cumulative public TCR beta family frequency.

TCRdb redid the calling of the reads with MiXCR, one entry per CDR3 protein. The repertoire holds tens of thousands of distinct CDR3 sequences, 20% seen once, with roughly two thirds in the top ten. As regards this clonotype: What it recognizes is unknown.

CDR1 and CDR2 from the germline V gene are MNHGY and SAAAGT. Trimming took 9 bases from V and 1 from J, leaving 10 bases between them. The CDR3 sequence is 13 residues long. This clonotype was sampled from a human donor in good health (CMV status not recorded). Some clones in this sample may be carry-over from other donors' samples. The sample consisted of CD8+ T cells from cultured PBMCs, taken from culture after CMV antigen stimulation. The V and J genes are TRBV6-8 and TRBJ1-5; no reliable D call. In nucleotides, the CDR3 is TGTGCCAGTGGGTGGAGCAGCAATCAGCCCCAGCATTTT. Translated: CASGWSSNQPQHF.